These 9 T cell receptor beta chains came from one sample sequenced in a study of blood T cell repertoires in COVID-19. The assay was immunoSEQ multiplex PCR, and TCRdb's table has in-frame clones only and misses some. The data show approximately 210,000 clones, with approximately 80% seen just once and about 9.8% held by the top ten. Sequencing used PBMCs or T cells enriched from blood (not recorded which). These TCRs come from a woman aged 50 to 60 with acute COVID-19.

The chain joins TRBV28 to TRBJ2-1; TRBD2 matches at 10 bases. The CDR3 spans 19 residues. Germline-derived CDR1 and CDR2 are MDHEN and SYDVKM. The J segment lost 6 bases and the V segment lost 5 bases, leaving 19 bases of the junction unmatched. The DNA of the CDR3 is TGTGCCAGCAGTAAGTCGAGCGGGAGGGCCAAAGGACGAAGCAATGAGCAGTTCTTC. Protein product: CASSKSSGRAKGRSNEQFF.

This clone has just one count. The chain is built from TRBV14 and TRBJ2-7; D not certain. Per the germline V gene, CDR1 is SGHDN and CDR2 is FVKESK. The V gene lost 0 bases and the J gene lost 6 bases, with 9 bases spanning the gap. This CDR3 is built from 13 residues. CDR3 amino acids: CASSQDEVREQYF. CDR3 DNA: TGTGCCAGCAGCCAAGATGAGGTCCGCGAGCAGTACTTC.

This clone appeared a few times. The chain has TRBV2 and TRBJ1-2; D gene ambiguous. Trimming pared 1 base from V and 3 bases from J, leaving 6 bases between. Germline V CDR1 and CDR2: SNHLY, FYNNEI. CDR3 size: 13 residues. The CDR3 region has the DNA TGTGCCAGCAGTGAAGAAACTTACTATGGCTACACCTTC. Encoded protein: CASSEETYYGYTF.

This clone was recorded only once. CDR3 sequence: CASSLVQSGANVLTF. CDR3 nucleotide sequence: TGCGCCAGCAGCTTGGTACAGTCTGGGGCCAACGTCCTGACTTTC. The chain couples TRBV5-1 to TRBJ2-6, with D unclear. The germline V gene encodes CDR1 SGHRS and CDR2 YFSETQ. The CDR3 spans 15 residues. Trimming took off 0 bases at V and 1 base at J, with 5 bases between the two ends.

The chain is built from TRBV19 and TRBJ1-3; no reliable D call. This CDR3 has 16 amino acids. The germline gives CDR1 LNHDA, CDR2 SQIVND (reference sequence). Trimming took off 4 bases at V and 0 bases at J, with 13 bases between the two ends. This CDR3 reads CASSTRSKSSGNTIYF. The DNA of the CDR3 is TGTGCCAGTAGTACAAGGAGCAAGAGCTCTGGAAACACCATATATTTT.

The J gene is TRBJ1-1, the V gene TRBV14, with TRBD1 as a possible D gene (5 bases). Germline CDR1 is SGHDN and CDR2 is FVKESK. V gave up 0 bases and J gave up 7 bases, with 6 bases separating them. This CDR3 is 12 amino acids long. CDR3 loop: CASSQDRVEAFF. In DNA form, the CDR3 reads TGTGCCAGCAGCCAAGACAGGGTTGAAGCTTTCTTT.

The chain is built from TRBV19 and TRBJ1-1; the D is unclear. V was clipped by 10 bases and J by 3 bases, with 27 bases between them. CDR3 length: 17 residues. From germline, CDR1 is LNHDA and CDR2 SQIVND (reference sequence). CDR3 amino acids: CAKHDICLLQRHTEAFF. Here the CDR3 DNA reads TGTGCCAAACACGACATCTGCTTACTCCAACGGCACACTGAAGCTTTCTTT.

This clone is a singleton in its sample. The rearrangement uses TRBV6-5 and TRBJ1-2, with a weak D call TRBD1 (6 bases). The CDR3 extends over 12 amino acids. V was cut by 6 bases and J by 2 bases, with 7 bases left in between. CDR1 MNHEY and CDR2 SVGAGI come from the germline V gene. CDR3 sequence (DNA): TGTGCCAGCAGCACAGGGAACTATGGCTACACCTTC. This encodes CASSTGNYGYTF.

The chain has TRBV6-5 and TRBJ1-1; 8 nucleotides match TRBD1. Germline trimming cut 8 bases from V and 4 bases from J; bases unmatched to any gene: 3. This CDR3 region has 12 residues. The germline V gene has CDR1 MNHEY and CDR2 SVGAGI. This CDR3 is CASLTGGTEAFF. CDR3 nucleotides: TGTGCCAGCCTTACAGGGGGCACTGAAGCTTTCTTT.